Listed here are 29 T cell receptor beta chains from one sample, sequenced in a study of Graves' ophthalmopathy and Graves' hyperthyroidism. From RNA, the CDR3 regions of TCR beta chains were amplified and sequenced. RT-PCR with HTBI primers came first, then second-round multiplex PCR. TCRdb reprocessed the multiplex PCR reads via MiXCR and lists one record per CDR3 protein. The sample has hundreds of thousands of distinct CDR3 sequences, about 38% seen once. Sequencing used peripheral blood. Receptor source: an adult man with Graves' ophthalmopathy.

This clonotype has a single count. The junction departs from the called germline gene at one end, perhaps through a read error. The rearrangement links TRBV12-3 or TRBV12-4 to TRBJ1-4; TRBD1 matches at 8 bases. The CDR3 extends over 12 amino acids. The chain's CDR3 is CASSQQGGGTVF. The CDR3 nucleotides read TGTGCCAGCAGTCAACAGGGGGGGGGAACTGTTTTT.

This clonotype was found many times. The CDR3 protein is CASSDMGVDGYTF. The CDR3 DNA sequence: TGTGCCAGCAGTGACATGGGTGTGGATGGCTACACCTTC. The V gene is TRBV2, the J gene TRBJ1-2; the D is unclear. V lost 3 bases and J 6 bases, leaving 11 bases between the germline ends. CDR1 is SNHLY, CDR2 FYNNEI, per germline. The CDR3 loop spans 13 amino acids.

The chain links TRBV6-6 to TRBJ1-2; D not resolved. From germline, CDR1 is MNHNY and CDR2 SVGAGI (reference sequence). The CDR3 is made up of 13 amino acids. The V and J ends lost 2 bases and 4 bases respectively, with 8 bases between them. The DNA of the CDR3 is TGTGCCAGCAGTTACAGCGCGCTCTATGGCTACACCTTC. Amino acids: CASSYSALYGYTF.

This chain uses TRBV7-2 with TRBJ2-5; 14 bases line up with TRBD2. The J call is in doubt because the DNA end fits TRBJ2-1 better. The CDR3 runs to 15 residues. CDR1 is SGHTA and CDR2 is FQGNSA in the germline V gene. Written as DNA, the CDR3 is TGTGCCAGCAGCCGACTAGCGGGGGGGACAGGTGAGCAGTTCTTC. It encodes CASSRLAGGTGEQFF.

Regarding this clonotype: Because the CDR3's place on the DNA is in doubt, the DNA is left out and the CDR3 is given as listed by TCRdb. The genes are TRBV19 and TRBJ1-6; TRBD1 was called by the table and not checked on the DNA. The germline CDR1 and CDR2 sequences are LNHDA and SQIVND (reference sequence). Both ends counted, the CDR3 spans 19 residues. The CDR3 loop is CASSTSAATLGTFNSPLHF.

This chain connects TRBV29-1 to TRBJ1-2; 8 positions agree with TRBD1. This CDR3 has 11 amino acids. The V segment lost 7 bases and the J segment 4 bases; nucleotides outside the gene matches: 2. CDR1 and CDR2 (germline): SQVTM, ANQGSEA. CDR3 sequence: CSGTGRYGYTF. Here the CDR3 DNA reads TGCAGCGGGACAGGGCGCTATGGCTACACCTTC.

This chain's CDR3 is CASSLRDNYEQYF. The CDR3 DNA follows: TGTGCCAGCAGCTTGCGGGACAACTACGAGCAGTACTTC. V gene TRBV7-9 combines with J gene TRBJ2-7; either TRBD1 or TRBD2 may supply D (6 bases each). The CDR3 covers 13 residues. Germline lookup yields CDR1 SEHNR and CDR2 FQNEAQ (reference sequence). The ends were cut back, 3 bases at V and 3 bases at J, with 9 bases in the middle.

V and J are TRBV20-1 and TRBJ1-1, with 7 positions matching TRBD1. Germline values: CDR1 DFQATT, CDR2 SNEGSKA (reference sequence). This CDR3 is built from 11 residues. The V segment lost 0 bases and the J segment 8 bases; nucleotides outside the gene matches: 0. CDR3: CSARDRGEAFF. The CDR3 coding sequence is TGCAGTGCTAGAGACAGGGGGGAAGCTTTCTTT.

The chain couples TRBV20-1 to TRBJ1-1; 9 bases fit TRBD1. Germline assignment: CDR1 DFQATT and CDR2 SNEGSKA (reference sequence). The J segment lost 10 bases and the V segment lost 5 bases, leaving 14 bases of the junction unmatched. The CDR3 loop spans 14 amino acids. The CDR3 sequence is CSAGGGQGGERAFF. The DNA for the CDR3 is TGCAGTGCTGGAGGGGGACAGGGAGGGGAAAGAGCTTTCTTT.

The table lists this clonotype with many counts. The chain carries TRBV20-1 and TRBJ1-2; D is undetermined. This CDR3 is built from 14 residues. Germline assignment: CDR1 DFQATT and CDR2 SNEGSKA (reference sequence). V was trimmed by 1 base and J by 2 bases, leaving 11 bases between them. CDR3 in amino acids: CSARGPEPNYGYTF. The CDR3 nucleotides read TGCAGTGCTAGAGGCCCAGAACCGAACTATGGCTACACCTTC.

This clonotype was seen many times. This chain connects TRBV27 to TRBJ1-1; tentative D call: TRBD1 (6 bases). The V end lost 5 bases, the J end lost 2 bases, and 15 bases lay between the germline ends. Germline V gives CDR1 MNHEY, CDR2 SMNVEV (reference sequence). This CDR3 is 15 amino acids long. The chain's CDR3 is CASSPLDRANTEAFF. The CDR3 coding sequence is TGTGCCAGCAGTCCGCTGGACAGAGCTAACACTGAAGCTTTCTTT.

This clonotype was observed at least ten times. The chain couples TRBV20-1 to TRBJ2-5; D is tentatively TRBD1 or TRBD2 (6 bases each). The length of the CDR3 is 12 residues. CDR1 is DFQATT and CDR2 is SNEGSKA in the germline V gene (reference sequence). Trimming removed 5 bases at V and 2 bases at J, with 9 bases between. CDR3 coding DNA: TGCAGTGCTGGGGGGCTTCAAGAGACCCAGTACTTC. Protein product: CSAGGLQETQYF.

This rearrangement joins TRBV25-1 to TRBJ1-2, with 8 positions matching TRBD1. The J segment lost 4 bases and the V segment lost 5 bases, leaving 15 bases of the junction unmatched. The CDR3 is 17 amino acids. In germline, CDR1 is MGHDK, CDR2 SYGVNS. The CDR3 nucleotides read TGTGCCAGCAGTTTATCCCACAGGGGGGTATCGGCCTATGGCTACACCTTC. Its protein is CASSLSHRGVSAYGYTF.

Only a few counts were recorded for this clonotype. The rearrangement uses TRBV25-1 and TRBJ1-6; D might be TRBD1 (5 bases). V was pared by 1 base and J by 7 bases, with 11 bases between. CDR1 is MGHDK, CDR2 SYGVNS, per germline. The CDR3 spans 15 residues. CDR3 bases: TGTGCCAGCAGTGAATTCGGGGGTGACAATTCACCCCTCCACTTT. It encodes CASSEFGGDNSPLHF.

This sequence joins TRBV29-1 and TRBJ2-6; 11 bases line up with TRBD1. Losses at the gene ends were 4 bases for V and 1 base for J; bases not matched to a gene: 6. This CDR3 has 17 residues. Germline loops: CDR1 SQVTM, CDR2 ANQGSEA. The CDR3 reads CSVAQGQGVSGANVLTF. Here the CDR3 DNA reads TGCAGCGTTGCTCAGGGACAGGGGGTTTCTGGGGCCAACGTCCTGACTTTC.

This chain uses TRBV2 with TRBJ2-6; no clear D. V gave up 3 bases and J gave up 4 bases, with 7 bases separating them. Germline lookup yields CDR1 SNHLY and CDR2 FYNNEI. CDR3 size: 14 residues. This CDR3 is CASSDRWGANVLTF. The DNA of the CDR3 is TGTGCCAGCAGTGATAGATGGGGGGCCAACGTCCTGACTTTC. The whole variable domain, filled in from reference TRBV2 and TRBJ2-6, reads EPEVTQTPSHQVTQMGQEVILRCVPISNHLYFYWYRQILGQKVEFLVSFYNNEISEKSEIFDDQFSVERPDGSNFTLKIRSTKLEDSAMYFCASSDRWGANVLTFGAGSRLTVL.

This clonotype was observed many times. The CDR3 coding sequence is TGTGCCAGCAGCCCCGGCCGCGTGACAGGGGCAATGGAGACCCAGTACTTC. Encoded protein: CASSPGRVTGAMETQYF. This rearrangement joins TRBV7-9 to TRBJ2-5; 8 nucleotides match TRBD1. With V trimmed by 5 bases and J by 5 bases, 16 bases remained unmatched. Per the germline V gene, CDR1 is SEHNR and CDR2 is FQNEAQ (reference sequence). The CDR3 runs to 17 residues.

The CDR3 DNA reads TGTGCCAGCAGACCCAGGGGGCGGGGGGGCCAAGAGACCCAGTACTTC. This gives the protein CASRPRGRGGQETQYF. The rearrangement uses TRBV12-3 or TRBV12-4 and TRBJ2-5; D perhaps matches TRBD2 (9 bases). V was clipped by 6 bases and J by 1 base, with 18 bases between them. CDR3 size: 16 residues.

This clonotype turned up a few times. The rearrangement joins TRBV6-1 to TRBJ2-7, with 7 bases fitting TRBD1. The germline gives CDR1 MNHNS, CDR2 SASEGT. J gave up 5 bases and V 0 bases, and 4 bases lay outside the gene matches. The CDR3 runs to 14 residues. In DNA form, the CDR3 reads TGTGCCAGCAGTGAAGCAGGGGGCTACGACGAGCAGTACTTC. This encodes CASSEAGGYDEQYF.

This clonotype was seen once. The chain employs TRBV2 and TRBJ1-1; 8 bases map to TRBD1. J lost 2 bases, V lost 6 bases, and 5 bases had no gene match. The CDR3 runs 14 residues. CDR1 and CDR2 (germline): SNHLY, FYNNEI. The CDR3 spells CASRVDRGNTEAFF. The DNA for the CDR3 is TGTGCCAGCAGAGTAGACAGGGGAAACACTGAAGCTTTCTTT.

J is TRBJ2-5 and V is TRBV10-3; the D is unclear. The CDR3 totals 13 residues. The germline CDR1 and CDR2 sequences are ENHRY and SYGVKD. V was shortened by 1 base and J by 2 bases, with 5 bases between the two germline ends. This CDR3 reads CAISEFQQETQYF. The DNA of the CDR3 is TGTGCCATCAGTGAGTTTCAACAAGAGACCCAGTACTTC.

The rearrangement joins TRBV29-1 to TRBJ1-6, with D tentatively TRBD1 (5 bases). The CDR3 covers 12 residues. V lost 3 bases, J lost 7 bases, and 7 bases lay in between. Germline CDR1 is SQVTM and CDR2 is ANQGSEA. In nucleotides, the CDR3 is TGCAGCGTTGAGGCAGGGAATTCACCCCTCCACTTT. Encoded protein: CSVEAGNSPLHF.

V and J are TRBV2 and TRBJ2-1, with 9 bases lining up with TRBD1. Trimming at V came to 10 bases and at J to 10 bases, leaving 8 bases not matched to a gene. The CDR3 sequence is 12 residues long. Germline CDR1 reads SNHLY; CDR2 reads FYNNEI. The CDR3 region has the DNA TGTGCCACCGGGACAGGGACGAGGGAGCAGTTCTTC. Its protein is CATGTGTREQFF.

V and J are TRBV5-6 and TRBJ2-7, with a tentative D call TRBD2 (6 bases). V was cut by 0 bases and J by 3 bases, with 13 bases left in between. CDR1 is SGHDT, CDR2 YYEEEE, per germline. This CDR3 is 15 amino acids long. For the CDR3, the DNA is TGTGCCAGCAGCTTGGTCCCGGAGGGCCTCTACGAGCAGTACTTC. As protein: CASSLVPEGLYEQYF.

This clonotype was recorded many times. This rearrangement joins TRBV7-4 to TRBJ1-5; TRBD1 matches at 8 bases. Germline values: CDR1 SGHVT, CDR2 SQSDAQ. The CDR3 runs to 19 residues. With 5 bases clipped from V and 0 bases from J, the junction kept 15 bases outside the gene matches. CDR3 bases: TGTGCCAGCAGCCCTGCCCGACAGGGGAAATACCTTAGCAATCAGCCCCAGCATTTT. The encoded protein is CASSPARQGKYLSNQPQHF.

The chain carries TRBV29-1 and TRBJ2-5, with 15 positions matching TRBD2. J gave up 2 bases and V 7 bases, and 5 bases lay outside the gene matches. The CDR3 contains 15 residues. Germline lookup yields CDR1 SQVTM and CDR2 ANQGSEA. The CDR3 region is CSAGGLAGGQETQYF. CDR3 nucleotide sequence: TGCAGCGCTGGAGGACTAGCGGGAGGGCAAGAGACCCAGTACTTC.

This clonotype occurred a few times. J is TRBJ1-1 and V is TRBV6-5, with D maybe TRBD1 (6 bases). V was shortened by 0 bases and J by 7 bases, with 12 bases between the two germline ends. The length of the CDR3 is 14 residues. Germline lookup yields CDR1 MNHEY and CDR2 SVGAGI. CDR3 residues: CASSYSITGNEAFF. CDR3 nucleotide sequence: TGTGCCAGCAGTTACTCGATAACAGGGAATGAAGCTTTCTTT.

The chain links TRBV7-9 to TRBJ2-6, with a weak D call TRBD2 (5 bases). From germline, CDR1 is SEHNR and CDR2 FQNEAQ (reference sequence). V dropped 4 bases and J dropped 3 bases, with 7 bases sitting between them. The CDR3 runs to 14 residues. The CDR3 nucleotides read TGTGCCAGCAGCTCCGGGGATGGGGCCAACGTCCTGACTTTC. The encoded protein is CASSSGDGANVLTF.

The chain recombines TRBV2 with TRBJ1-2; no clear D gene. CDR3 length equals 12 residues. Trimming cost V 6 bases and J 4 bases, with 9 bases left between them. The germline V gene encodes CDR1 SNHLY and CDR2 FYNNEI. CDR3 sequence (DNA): TGTGCCAGCAGAGGACTAGCCTATGGCTACACCTTC. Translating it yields CASRGLAYGYTF.